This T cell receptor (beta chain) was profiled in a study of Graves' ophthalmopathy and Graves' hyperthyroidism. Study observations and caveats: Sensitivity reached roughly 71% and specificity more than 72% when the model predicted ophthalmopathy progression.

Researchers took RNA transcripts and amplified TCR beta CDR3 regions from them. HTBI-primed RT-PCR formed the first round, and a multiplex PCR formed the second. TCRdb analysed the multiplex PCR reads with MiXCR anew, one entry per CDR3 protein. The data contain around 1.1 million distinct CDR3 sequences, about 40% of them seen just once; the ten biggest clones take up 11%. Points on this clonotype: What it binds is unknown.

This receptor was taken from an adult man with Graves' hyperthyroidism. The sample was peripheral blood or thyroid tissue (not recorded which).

The CDR3 is CASSPKFEAFF. Here the CDR3 DNA reads TGTGCCAGCAGCCCAAAATTTGAAGCTTTCTTT. The J gene is TRBJ1-1, the V gene TRBV6-6; no reliable D call. The germline V gene has CDR1 MNHNY and CDR2 SVGAGI (reference sequence). V lost 6 bases, J lost 7 bases, and 9 bases lay in between. The CDR3 is made up of 11 amino acids.